These T cell receptor beta chains were read from a single sample in a study of regulatory T cells in long-lasting Graves disease. TCRdb fed the multiplex PCR reads into MiXCR, producing one record per CDR3 protein. The repertoire holds hundreds of thousands of distinct CDR3 sequences, around 20% seen once, with under 9% in the top ten. The sequenced sample was peripheral blood mononuclear cells (PBMCs), obtained when the disease was refractory, from a patient treated with antithyroid drugs. These receptors were obtained from a female donor with Graves disease. Each CDR3 is given with its conserved first and last residue. The order of the fields is V gene, J gene, D gene, clone size, CDR3 DNA, CDR3 protein. A D gene is named only where the DNA matches it firmly. Size values are once, few and many counts, or a class for expanded clones, and some rows have none.

>TRBV12-5|TRBJ1-1|TRBD1|many
TGTGCTAGTGGTTCCGGACAGGGGTCGAACACTGAAGCTTTCTTT
CASGSGQGSNTEAFF
>TRBV28|TRBJ2-1|-|few
TGTGCCAGCAGTTTATCTCTAGGGCTGGCCAATGAGCAGTTCTTC
CASSLSLGLANEQFF
>TRBV3-1|TRBJ2-7|TRBD2|once
TGTGCCAGCAGCCTCCAGGGTGGGAGGGACCAGAGGGTGCAGTACTTC
CASSLQGGRDQRVQYF
>TRBV10-3|TRBJ2-7|-|few
TGTGCCACCGGGGCTCCATCGGCGGGGTACGAGCAGTACTTC
CATGAPSAGYEQYF
>TRBV7-2|TRBJ2-1|TRBD2|-
TGTGCCAGCAGCTCCTCAGCGACTAGCGGGATACGAGATGAGCAGTTCTTC
CASSSSATSGIRDEQFF
>TRBV18|TRBJ2-7|TRBD2|few
TGTGCCCTCCTTTCGGGGGGGGTGGAGTACTTC
CALLSGGVEYF
>TRBV30|TRBJ2-2|-|few
TGTGCCTGGAGCGGGCCGCCAAACACCGGGGAGCTGTTTTTT
CAWSGPPNTGELFF
>TRBV27|TRBJ2-4|TRBD2|many
TGTGCCAGCACCCTCACCCGGTCTAGCGGCAAAAACATTCAGTACTTC
CASTLTRSSGKNIQYF
>TRBV2|TRBJ2-7|TRBD2|many
TGTGCCAGCAGCAGACTAGCGGGAGAAGGAGAGCAGTACTTC
CASSRLAGEGEQYF
>TRBV27|TRBJ2-7|TRBD2|-
TGTGCCAGCAGTTTCAACGGACTAGCGGTTGGCTACGAGCAGTACTTC
CASSFNGLAVGYEQYF
>TRBV4-2|TRBJ2-7|-|few
TGTGCCAGCAGCCAAGGAATAGGCGGTGAGTGGCGCTACGAGCAGTACTTC
CASSQGIGGEWRYEQYF
>TRBV27|TRBJ1-1|-|many
TGTGCCACCCACGAGAGGGGGGTCACTGAAGCTTTCTTT
CATHERGVTEAFF
>TRBV6-1|TRBJ2-7|-|many
TGTGCCAGCAGTATGGGCTACGAGCAGTACTTC
CASSMGYEQYF
>TRBV6-5|TRBJ2-3|TRBD2|once
TGTGCCAGCAGTTCCGGACTAGCGGGAGATCCAGATACGCAGTATTTT
CASSSGLAGDPDTQYF
>TRBV6-1|TRBJ2-7|TRBD1|few
TGTGCCAGCAGTCCCTGGACAGGGTCTCTCTCCTACGAGCAGTACTTC
CASSPWTGSLSYEQYF
>TRBV5-1|TRBJ2-7|TRBD1|few
TGCGCCAGCAGCGGGACAGGGGTCGAGCAGTACTTC
CASSGTGVEQYF
>TRBV20-1|TRBJ2-7|-|many
TGCAGTGCTACCCCTATGGAAGGGGCCTACGAGCAGTACTTC
CSATPMEGAYEQYF
>TRBV18|TRBJ1-2|-|many
TGTGCCAGCTCACCCACAAAGAGGGCTAACTATGGCTACACCTTC
CASSPTKRANYGYTF
>TRBV28|TRBJ1-2|-|many
TGTGCCAGCAGTTCCCACGGACGGCTCTATGGCTACACCTTC
CASSSHGRLYGYTF
>TRBV5-5|TRBJ1-2|-|-
TGTGCCAGCAGCTTGGCAGGGGTTTACTATGGCTACACCTTC
CASSLAGVYYGYTF
>TRBV6-5|TRBJ1-4|-|many
TGTGCCAGCAGTTACTTCCCGCCAGGGCAATCAACTAATGAAAAACTGTTTTTT
CASSYFPPGQSTNEKLFF
>TRBV5-6|TRBJ2-7|-|many
TGTGCCAGCAGCATAGGAGGGATGGGGAACTACGAGCAGTACTTC
CASSIGGMGNYEQYF
>TRBV11-2|TRBJ2-5|TRBD2|-
TGTGTCAGCAGCACTCTAGCGGGTGTACAAGAGACCCAGTACTTC
CVSSTLAGVQETQYF
>TRBV27|TRBJ2-7|-|few
TGTGCCAGCAGTTTTGCAGGGTCCGAGCAGTACTTC
CASSFAGSEQYF
>TRBV12-3/TRBV12-4|TRBJ2-3|-|few
TGTGCCAGCAGACCTACGCCCACAGATACGCAGTATTTT
CASRPTPTDTQYF
>TRBV18|TRBJ1-5|-|few
TGTGCCAGCTCCGACAGGTCGGGGCCGCCCCAGCATTTT
CASSDRSGPPQHF